The 16 T cell receptor beta chains presented below share a single source sample, sequenced in a study of post-analysis software for immune sequencing data (dated by TCRdb to the mid-2010s). Broader findings and caveats from the paper: Significantly higher frequencies in patients than in controls were found for about five TRBV segments, including TRBV5-6, TRBV5-1 and TRBV20-1.

Library preparation employed PCR. The listed sequencing device is Illumina HiSeq 2500. Unique molecular identifiers were incorporated into TCR beta cDNA libraries to reduce PCR and sequencing biases. TCRdb's own reprocessing of the public reads used fastp at Q25 and MiXCR and kept productive beta chains. Entries that share a CDR3 protein sequence are merged under the most common genes and DNA. The sample table contains hundreds of thousands of distinct CDR3 sequences; only one count was recorded for roughly 27% of them. Clones ranked in the top ten supply roughly 0.54% of the sample. The antigens these receptors bind are not known. The sample consisted of blood. These receptors originate from a girl aged 5-17 years with multiple sclerosis.

This clonotype has at least ten counts. V gene TRBV7-2 combines with J gene TRBJ2-7; D is ambiguous. CDR1 SGHTA and CDR2 FQGNSA come from the germline V gene. Trimming took off 6 bases at V and 2 bases at J, with 14 bases between the two ends. The CDR3 sequence is 14 residues long. The chain's CDR3 is CASSRPEYPYEQYF. In nucleotides, the CDR3 is TGTGCCAGCAGTCGCCCGGAATACCCCTACGAGCAGTACTTC.

The V gene is TRBV11-2, the J gene TRBJ2-1; 9 bases are shared with TRBD1. Losses at the gene ends were 3 bases for V and 0 bases for J; bases not matched to a gene: 6. CDR1 and CDR2 from the germline V gene are SGHAT and FQNNGV. This CDR3 is built from 17 residues. The CDR3 region is CASSFRRTGDSYNEQFF. CDR3 sequence (DNA): TGTGCCAGCAGCTTTAGACGGACAGGGGACTCCTACAATGAGCAGTTCTTC.

This chain joins TRBV4-3 and TRBJ2-1; TRBD2 matches 7 bases. Per the germline V gene, CDR1 is LGHNA and CDR2 is YSLEER. The CDR3 loop spans 20 amino acids. Trimming cost V 2 bases and J 9 bases; bases outside gene matches: 25. The CDR3 DNA sequence: TGCGCCAGCAGCCAATTTCTCTCTGGGTCCCCTCGTCGAGCGGGAACTGAGCAGTTCTTC. Encoded protein: CASSQFLSGSPRRAGTEQFF.

The rearrangement joins TRBV12-3 or TRBV12-4 to TRBJ1-2; D is undetermined. The V gene lost 5 bases and the J gene lost 8 bases, with 27 bases spanning the gap. The length of the CDR3 is 17 residues. For the CDR3, the DNA is TGTGCCAGCAGTCCTGAATCACAGAGTCATAGTTCGGGAGGCTACACCTTC. Residues: CASSPESQSHSSGGYTF.

The V and J genes are TRBV15 and TRBJ1-6; the D is unclear. The CDR3 consists of 14 residues. V was trimmed by 1 base and J by 8 bases, leaving 9 bases between them. Germline V gene sequence: CDR1 LNHNV, CDR2 YYDKDF (reference sequence). DNA of the CDR3: TGTGCCACCAGCAGAGTTGCTTGGGATTCACCCCTCCACTTT. It is translated as CATSRVAWDSPLHF.

This clonotype occurred a few times. The chain employs TRBV7-2 and TRBJ1-5; D is unclear. CDR3 length: 16 residues. Trimming shortened V by 2 bases and J by 2 bases, and 13 bases separated the two germline ends. Germline V gene lookup returns CDR1 SGHTA and CDR2 FQGNSA. DNA for the CDR3: TGTGCCAGCAGCTTACGATCGTCGAGGCGCAATCAGCCCCAGCATTTT. This encodes CASSLRSSRRNQPQHF.

V gene TRBV7-2 combines with J gene TRBJ2-7; 7 nucleotides match TRBD2. The CDR3 extends over 14 amino acids. Per germline, CDR1 SGHTA and CDR2 FQGNSA. After removal of 3 bases from V and 3 bases from J, the junction contained 5 bases not matched to a gene. The CDR3 DNA is TGTGCCAGCAGCTTCGCGGGAGCTCTCTACGAGCAGTACTTC. This encodes CASSFAGALYEQYF.

This clonotype was observed a few times. The chain recombines TRBV24-1 with TRBJ2-5; TRBD1 agrees at 8 bases. The CDR3 has 16 residues. Trimming cost V 3 bases and J 0 bases; bases outside gene matches: 5. CDR1 and CDR2 from the germline V gene are KGHDR and SFDVKD. The CDR3 spells CATSDRQGAYQETQYF. The CDR3 DNA reads as TGTGCCACCAGTGATCGGCAGGGGGCTTACCAAGAGACCCAGTACTTC.

This clonotype was observed a handful of times. This chain connects TRBV7-2 to TRBJ1-6, with 10 bases matching TRBD1. CDR1 SGHTA and CDR2 FQGNSA come from the germline V gene. The CDR3 extends over 15 amino acids. V dropped 3 bases and J dropped 9; count of bases not matched to a gene: 5. CDR3: CASSLSGTGASPLHF. CDR3 DNA sequence: TGTGCCAGCAGCTTGTCCGGGACAGGGGCTTCACCCCTCCACTTT.

CDR3 sequence (DNA): TGTGCCAGCAGCAAGAGACAGGGTCAAAACACTGAAGCTTTCTTT. Translated, it gives CASSKRQGQNTEAFF. The rearrangement joins TRBV7-9 to TRBJ1-1, with TRBD1 matching 7 bases. Germline trimming cut 5 bases from V and 2 bases from J; bases unmatched to any gene: 8. The CDR3 runs 15 residues. Germline-derived CDR1 and CDR2 are SEHNR and FQNEAQ (reference sequence).

This chain connects TRBV12-3 or TRBV12-4 to TRBJ2-3; no firm D call. The CDR3 spans 13 residues. Trimming took 10 bases from V and 0 from J, leaving 11 bases between them. Written as DNA, the CDR3 is TGTGCCAACAGACTTCGGAGCACAGATACGCAGTATTTT. This codes for CANRLRSTDTQYF.

The chain combines TRBV3-1 with TRBJ1-2; D is perhaps TRBD1 (5 bases). CDR3 length equals 13 residues. Germline assignment: CDR1 LGHDT and CDR2 YNNKEL (reference sequence). Trimming took 3 bases from V and 8 from J, leaving 13 bases between them. DNA for the CDR3: TGTGCCAGCAGCCATCCTCAGGGAGTCGGCTACACCTTC. Protein sequence: CASSHPQGVGYTF. Drawing the rest from reference TRBV3-1 and TRBJ1-2, the complete variable domain is DTAVSQTPKYLVTQMGNDKSIKCEQNLGHDTMYWYKQDSKKFLKIMFSYNNKELIINETVPNRFSPKSPDKAHLNLHINSLELGDSAVYFCASSHPQGVGYTFGSGTRLTVV.

The chain recombines TRBV6-5 with TRBJ2-5, with 9 bases that match TRBD1. The V segment lost 6 bases and the J segment 4 bases; nucleotides outside the gene matches: 6. The CDR3 is 14 amino acids. Germline CDR1 and CDR2: MNHEY and SVGAGI. CDR3 sequence: CASRLQGAGETQYF. CDR3 nucleotides: TGTGCCAGCAGGTTACAGGGGGCCGGAGAGACCCAGTACTTC.

DNA for the CDR3: TGTGCCAGCAGCTTCGATTATAGCAATCAGCCCCAGCATTTT. Translation: CASSFDYSNQPQHF. The J gene is TRBJ1-5, the V gene TRBV7-9; D gene unclear. Germline V gives CDR1 SEHNR, CDR2 FQNEAQ (reference sequence). V was shortened by 3 bases and J by 0 bases, with 6 bases between the two germline ends. The CDR3 has 14 residues.

The chain is built from TRBV7-9 and TRBJ1-2; D might be TRBD1 (6 bases). Germline V CDR1 and CDR2: SEHNR, FQNEAQ (reference sequence). The CDR3 has 13 amino acids. Deletions cut 5 bases from V and 3 bases from J, with 10 bases between. The CDR3 here is CASSPRQDYGYTF. CDR3 bases: TGTGCCAGCAGCCCTCGACAGGACTATGGCTACACCTTC.

The chain links TRBV27 to TRBJ2-7, with 9 positions matching TRBD1. The V and J ends lost 6 bases and 1 base, in that order; junction bases with no gene match: 16. The germline V gene has CDR1 MNHEY and CDR2 SMNVEV (reference sequence). The CDR3 consists of 18 residues. CDR3 nucleotides: TGTGCCAGCAGGCTGGTTGGTGGTACAGGGGGCGCTTCCTACGAGCAGTACTTC. Protein: CASRLVGGTGGASYEQYF.